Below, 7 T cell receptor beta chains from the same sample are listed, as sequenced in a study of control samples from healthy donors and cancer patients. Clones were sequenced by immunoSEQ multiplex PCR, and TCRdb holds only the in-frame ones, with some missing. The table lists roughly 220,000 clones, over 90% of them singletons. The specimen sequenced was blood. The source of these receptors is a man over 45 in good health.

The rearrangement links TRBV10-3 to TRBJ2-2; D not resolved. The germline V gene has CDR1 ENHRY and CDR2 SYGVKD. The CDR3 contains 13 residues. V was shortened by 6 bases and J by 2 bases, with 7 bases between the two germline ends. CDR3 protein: CAISRANTGELFF. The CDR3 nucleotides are TGTGCCATCAGCCGGGCCAACACCGGGGAGCTGTTTTTT.

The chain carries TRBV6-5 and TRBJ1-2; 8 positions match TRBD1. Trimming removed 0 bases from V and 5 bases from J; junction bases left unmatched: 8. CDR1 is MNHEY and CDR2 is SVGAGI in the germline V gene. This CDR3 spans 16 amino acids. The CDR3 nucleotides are TGTGCCAGCAGTTACTCCCGGACAGGGACGAAATATGGCTACACCTTC. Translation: CASSYSRTGTKYGYTF.

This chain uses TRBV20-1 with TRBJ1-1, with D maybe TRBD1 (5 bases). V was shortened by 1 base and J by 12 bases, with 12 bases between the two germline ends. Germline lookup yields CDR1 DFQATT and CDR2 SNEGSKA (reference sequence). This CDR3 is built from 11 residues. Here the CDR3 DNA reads TGCAGTGCTAGAGGTCGGGACGAAACTTTCTTT. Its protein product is CSARGRDETFF.

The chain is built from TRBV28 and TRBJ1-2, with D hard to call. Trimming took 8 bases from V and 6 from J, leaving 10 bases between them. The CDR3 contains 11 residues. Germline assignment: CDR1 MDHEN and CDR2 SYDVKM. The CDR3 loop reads CASSDLNGYTF. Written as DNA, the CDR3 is TGTGCCAGCTCCGACCTGAATGGCTACACCTTC.

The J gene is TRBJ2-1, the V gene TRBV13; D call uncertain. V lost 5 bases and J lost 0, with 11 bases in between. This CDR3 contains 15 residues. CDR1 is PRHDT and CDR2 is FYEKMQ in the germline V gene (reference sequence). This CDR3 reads CASSPDLSSYNEQFF. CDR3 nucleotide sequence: TGTGCCAGCAGCCCGGACCTGAGCTCCTACAATGAGCAGTTCTTC.

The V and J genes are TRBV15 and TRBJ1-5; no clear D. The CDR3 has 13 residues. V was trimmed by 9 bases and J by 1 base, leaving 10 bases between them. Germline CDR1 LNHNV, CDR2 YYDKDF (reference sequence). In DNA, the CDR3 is TGTGCCACGCGATATCAAAGCAATCAGCCCCAGCATTTT. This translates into CATRYQSNQPQHF.

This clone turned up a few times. The CDR3 bases are TGCGCCAGCAGCCACCCGGCCTCTGGGGCCAACGTCCTGACTTTC. Translated, it gives CASSHPASGANVLTF. The chain joins TRBV4-1 to TRBJ2-6; D remains ambiguous. The CDR3 is made up of 15 amino acids. The germline V gene encodes CDR1 MGHRA and CDR2 YSYEKL. V was pared by 3 bases and J by 0 bases, with 6 bases between.